The present entry profiles one TCR beta chain with its context. Its antigen remains unknown. The CDR3 totals 12 residues. The germline gives CDR1 SGDLS, CDR2 YYNGEE. The ends were cut back, 3 bases at V and 7 bases at J, with 10 bases in the middle. This sample was included in a study of OX40 agonist ivuxolimab in advanced cancers. As for the study in general: Head and neck, renal cell, melanoma or hepatocellular carcinoma were the cancers that dose-escalation patients had. Study conclusions and caveats: Some nonresponders additionally presented with little normalized T-cell clonal expansion.

Method: immunoSEQ multiplex PCR; TCRdb's copy keeps in-frame clones and lacks some. This sample has about 53,000 clones; 88% occur once, and the top ten carry less than 2%. The rearrangement links TRBV9 to TRBJ1-2; unclear D gene. This receptor was obtained from an adult with an advanced solid tumor such as melanoma, head and neck, liver or kidney cancer. The sequenced sample was CD4+ or CD8+ T cells sorted from blood, obtained in a trial of the OX40 agonist ivuxolimab. The CDR3 region is CASSGDRGGYTF. In DNA form, the CDR3 reads TGTGCCAGCAGCGGTGACCGGGGTGGCTACACCTTC.